This entry describes one TCR beta chain. Its cognate antigen is unknown. The source of the sample is a study of Ad26.COV2.S vaccination and SARS-CoV-2 variants. General observations from the study: Substantial response breadth was reportedly seen for spike-specific CD8+ and CD4+ T cells after vaccination.

The treatment denotes: approximately 18 received Ad26.COV2.S at low or high dose, single or two shots; 5 received placebo; per-sample allocation not given. Day 63 following the first vaccine or placebo injection was when the samples were taken. Data came from immunoSEQ multiplex PCR; TCRdb stores just in-frame clones and leaves some out. The sample includes about 400,000 clones, over 75% seen only once; the top ten take around 3.6%. Per germline, CDR1 LGHNA and CDR2 YNFKEQ. This CDR3 region has 12 residues. V gave up 3 bases and J gave up 16 bases; unmatched junction bases: 7. This sequence joins TRBV4-2 and TRBJ2-4, with TRBD1 matching over 9 bases. Sequences were derived from peripheral blood, sampled in a trial of Ad26.COV2.S vaccine versus placebo. This clonotype was sampled from a person aged 18-65 years who received the Ad26.COV2.S COVID-19 vaccine or a placebo. CDR3 bases: TGTGCCAGCAGCCAGACGGGGACAGGGCCCTACTTC. It codes for CASSQTGTGPYF.